This passage covers 30 T cell receptor beta chains from one sample sequenced in a study of blood T cell repertoires in COVID-19. Some clones are missing from TCRdb's copy, which holds only in-frame ones; the method was immunoSEQ multiplex PCR. The sample lists 300,000 to 350,000 clones; roughly 90% were seen once. Sample: peripheral blood. The receptors here all came from a woman aged 40 to 50 with COVID-19, enrolled during active disease.

The V gene is TRBV19, the J gene TRBJ2-5, with a tentative D call TRBD1 (5 bases). Per germline, CDR1 LNHDA and CDR2 SQIVND (reference sequence). The CDR3 runs 12 residues. The V end was cut by 6 bases, the J end by 5 bases, with 10 bases between. CDR3 nucleotide sequence: TGTGCCAGTAGCCGACAGATGGAGACCCAGTACTTC. Amino acids: CASSRQMETQYF.

This chain links TRBV5-1 with TRBJ1-3; 7 nucleotides line up with TRBD1. The trim removed 4 bases at V and 2 bases at J, leaving 12 bases unmatched. CDR3 length equals 17 residues. The germline V gene has CDR1 SGHRS and CDR2 YFSETQ. For the CDR3, the DNA is TGCGCCAGCAGCGCCCAGACAGGGTCAGGACCTGGAAACACCATATATTTT. As protein: CASSAQTGSGPGNTIYF.

This chain uses TRBV6-6 with TRBJ2-3; tentative D call: TRBD1 (6 bases). Trimming stripped 6 bases from V and 2 bases from J, with 15 bases between. In germline, CDR1 is MNHNY, CDR2 SVGAGI (reference sequence). This CDR3 contains 15 residues. CDR3 protein: CASSPDRGVTDTQYF. Written as DNA, the CDR3 is TGTGCCAGCAGCCCGGACAGAGGGGTCACAGATACGCAGTATTTT.

This rearrangement joins TRBV7-9 to TRBJ1-6, with 8 positions matching TRBD1. Trimming took 4 bases from V and 5 from J; bases not matched to a gene: 10. Germline lookup yields CDR1 SEHNR and CDR2 FQNEAQ (reference sequence). CDR3 length: 17 amino acids. CDR3 region: CASSSGGRILNNSPLHF. CDR3 nucleotides: TGTGCCAGCAGCTCAGGGGGCCGGATCCTCAATAATTCACCCCTCCACTTT. The full variable domain, in which reference TRBV7-9 and TRBJ1-6 provide the parts outside the CDR3, is DTGVSQNPRHKITKRGQNVTFRCDPISEHNRLYWYRQTLGQGPEFLTYFQNEAQLEKSRLLSDRFSAERPKGSFSTLEIQRTEQGDSAMYLCASSSGGRILNNSPLHFGNGTRLTVT.

The rearrangement uses TRBV19 and TRBJ1-2; D not certain. The germline V gene encodes CDR1 LNHDA and CDR2 SQIVND (reference sequence). V lost 3 bases, J lost 6 bases, and 2 bases lay in between. This CDR3 has 10 amino acids. The CDR3 here is CASSIDGYTF. The CDR3 nucleotides read TGTGCCAGTAGTATCGATGGCTACACCTTC. The full variable domain, in which reference TRBV19 and TRBJ1-2 provide the parts outside the CDR3, is DGGITQSPKYLFRKEGQNVTLSCEQNLNHDAMYWYRQDPGQGLRLIYYSQIVNDFQKGDIAEGYSVSREKKESFPLTVTSAQKNPTAFYLCASSIDGYTFGSGTRLTVV.

The chain carries TRBV2 and TRBJ1-2; no firm D call. Germline-derived CDR1 and CDR2 are SNHLY and FYNNEI. V lost 8 bases and J 2 bases, leaving 15 bases between the germline ends. CDR3 length equals 14 residues. CDR3 in DNA: TGTGCCAGCGGTTTATTGACTGCGAACTATGGCTACACCTTC. Encoded protein: CASGLLTANYGYTF.

V usage is TRBV27 and J usage is TRBJ1-5, with D possibly TRBD1 on 5 matching bases. The CDR3 has 16 amino acids. Trimming shortened V by 1 base and J by 6 bases, and 16 bases separated the two germline ends. Germline V CDR1 and CDR2: MNHEY, SMNVEV (reference sequence). In DNA, the CDR3 is TGTGCCAGCAGTTTATGGGGGGTAATGGGAGGTCAGCCCCAGCATTTT. Its translation: CASSLWGVMGGQPQHF.

J is TRBJ1-6 and V is TRBV5-1; 7 bases fit TRBD1. Trimming at V came to 0 bases and at J to 8 bases, leaving 5 bases not matched to a gene. The CDR3 runs 15 residues. CDR1 is SGHRS, CDR2 YFSETQ, per germline. The CDR3 region is CASSLAGDSYSPLHF. The DNA of the CDR3 is TGCGCCAGCAGCTTGGCTGGGGACAGCTATTCACCCCTCCACTTT. The whole variable domain, filled in from reference TRBV5-1 and TRBJ1-6, reads KAGVTQTPRYLIKTRGQQVTLSCSPISGHRSVSWYQQTPGQGLQFLFEYFSETQRNKGNFPGRFSGRQFSNSRSEMNVSTLELGDSALYLCASSLAGDSYSPLHFGNGTRLTVT.

The V call is TRBV19, the J call TRBJ1-1; TRBD1 matches at 8 bases. CDR1 LNHDA and CDR2 SQIVND come from the germline V gene (reference sequence). J gave up 1 base and V 6 bases, and 4 bases lay outside the gene matches. The CDR3 has 14 residues. Here the CDR3 DNA reads TGTGCCAGTAGGCACAGGGGGGCGAACACTGAAGCTTTCTTT. Amino acid sequence: CASRHRGANTEAFF.

The chain links TRBV6-5 to TRBJ1-2; TRBD1 is a possible D gene (5 bases). Trimming left V 6 bases short and J 7 bases short, with 18 bases between. This CDR3 spans 14 amino acids. CDR1 is MNHEY, CDR2 SVGAGI, per germline. Written as DNA, the CDR3 is TGTGCCAGCAGGATGGACACTGGGTCTCTTGGCTACACCTTC. This translates into CASRMDTGSLGYTF.

This chain joins TRBV28 and TRBJ1-6, with D perhaps TRBD1 (6 bases). CDR3 length: 11 residues. Per germline, CDR1 MDHEN and CDR2 SYDVKM. The V gene lost 6 bases and the J gene lost 9 bases, with 6 bases spanning the gap. The CDR3 sequence: CASSRGSPLHF. In nucleotides, the CDR3 is TGTGCCAGCAGCAGGGGTTCACCCCTCCACTTT.

This chain connects TRBV28 to TRBJ1-2; 8 bases are a match to TRBD1. This CDR3 is built from 14 residues. Germline V lookup: CDR1 MDHEN, CDR2 SYDVKM. Germline trimming cut 5 bases from V and 4 bases from J; bases unmatched to any gene: 6. In DNA, the CDR3 is TGTGCCAGCAGTGGAGTTGACAGGGGCTATGGCTACACCTTC. It specifies CASSGVDRGYGYTF.

J is TRBJ1-1 and V is TRBV5-1, with D perhaps TRBD1 (5 bases). Germline V lookup: CDR1 SGHRS, CDR2 YFSETQ. V lost 7 bases, J lost 2 bases, and 18 bases lay in between. The CDR3 spans 15 residues. The CDR3, as DNA: TGCGCCAGCGGACCCCTGGGGGGGTTTAACACTGAAGCTTTCTTT. It is translated as CASGPLGGFNTEAFF. Supplemented by reference TRBV5-1 and TRBJ1-1, the full variable domain reads KAGVTQTPRYLIKTRGQQVTLSCSPISGHRSVSWYQQTPGQGLQFLFEYFSETQRNKGNFPGRFSGRQFSNSRSEMNVSTLELGDSALYLCASGPLGGFNTEAFFGQGTRLTVV.

Comments on this clone: Being one base from a much bigger clone, this may be a read error. CDR3 DNA: TGTGCCAGCAGCCCCACCGGGACAGGGAACACTGAAGCTTTCTTT. As protein: CASSPTGTGNTEAFF. V gene TRBV9 combines with J gene TRBJ1-1, with TRBD1 matching over 8 bases. The CDR3 sequence is 15 residues long. After removal of 4 bases from V and 1 base from J, the junction contained 6 bases not matched to a gene. The germline gives CDR1 SGDLS, CDR2 YYNGEE.

This sequence joins TRBV29-1 and TRBJ1-5; D is unresolved. V lost 5 bases to trimming and J lost 1 base, with 9 bases between them. Germline assignment: CDR1 SQVTM and CDR2 ANQGSEA. This CDR3 has 13 residues. The CDR3 sequence is CSVTEASNQPQHF. The CDR3 DNA reads TGCAGCGTTACCGAGGCGAGCAATCAGCCCCAGCATTTT.

This clone was counted between two and nine times. V and J are TRBV13 and TRBJ1-4; perhaps TRBD1 as D (5 bases). With 2 bases removed from V and 8 bases from J, the gap between germline ends came to 18 bases. This CDR3 contains 16 residues. Germline V CDR1 and CDR2: PRHDT, FYEKMQ (reference sequence). Here the CDR3 reads CASSLSTAWEEEKLFF. The CDR3 DNA sequence: TGTGCCAGCAGCTTATCGACAGCGTGGGAAGAAGAAAAACTGTTTTTT.

This rearrangement joins TRBV4-1 to TRBJ1-1, with D perhaps TRBD1 (6 bases). The germline CDR1 and CDR2 sequences are MGHRA and YSYEKL. This CDR3 has 16 amino acids. The V gene lost 0 bases and the J gene lost 5 bases, with 16 bases spanning the gap. Here the CDR3 DNA reads TGCGCCAGCAGCCAAGAGGGGTCAGGGGTAGCAACTGAAGCTTTCTTT. Translated: CASSQEGSGVATEAFF.

The V call is TRBV4-3, the J call TRBJ1-2, with TRBD1 matching over 7 bases. The CDR3 is 13 amino acids. Trimming cost V 3 bases and J 8 bases; bases outside gene matches: 6. Germline loops: CDR1 LGHNA, CDR2 YSLEER. The CDR3 nucleotides are TGCGCCAGCAGCCACGGACAGGCTGGAGGCTACACCTTC. As protein: CASSHGQAGGYTF.

The chain employs TRBV9 and TRBJ2-7; 8 nucleotides line up with TRBD1. Germline V lookup: CDR1 SGDLS, CDR2 YYNGEE. The V and J ends lost 4 bases and 2 bases, in that order; junction bases with no gene match: 5. CDR3 length: 14 residues. This CDR3 is CASSPTGGPYEQYF. For the CDR3, the DNA is TGTGCCAGCAGCCCTACAGGGGGGCCCTACGAGCAGTACTTC.

This clone was counted a single time. This chain uses TRBV5-8 with TRBJ1-6, with D perhaps TRBD1 (5 bases). Trimming took 2 bases from V and 7 from J, leaving 10 bases between them. This CDR3 spans 14 amino acids. The V gene's germline CDR1 is SGHTS and CDR2 YDEGEE. CDR3 in amino acids: CASSFRQPNSPLHF. The CDR3 coding sequence is TGTGCCAGCAGCTTTCGACAGCCCAATTCACCCCTCCACTTT. Full variable domain (missing parts from reference TRBV5-8 and TRBJ1-6): EAGVTQSPTHLIKTRGQQATLRCSPISGHTSVYWYQQALGLGLQFLLWYDEGEERNRGNFPPRFSGRQFPNYSSELNVNALELEDSALYLCASSFRQPNSPLHFGNGTRLTVT.

V and J are TRBV6-6 and TRBJ2-5, with TRBD2 matching over 7 bases. V was clipped by 7 bases and J by 1 base; unmatched bases: 6. The germline gives CDR1 MNHNY, CDR2 SVGAGI (reference sequence). The CDR3 spans 14 residues. The CDR3 loop reads CASNQWGGQETQYF. DNA of the CDR3: TGTGCCAGCAACCAATGGGGGGGCCAAGAGACCCAGTACTTC.

This chain links TRBV30 with TRBJ2-7; 8 positions agree with TRBD1. The CDR3 loop spans 13 amino acids. The V gene's germline CDR1 is GTSNPN and CDR2 SVGIG (reference sequence). With 3 bases clipped from V and 4 bases from J, the junction kept 5 bases outside the gene matches. The CDR3 DNA reads as TGTGCCTGGAGCCGCAGGGGGCGGTACGAGCAGTACTTC. It codes for CAWSRRGRYEQYF.

This clone was detected only once. The CDR3 DNA reads TGTGCCAGTAGTAAGGGAGTTGGTGAGACCCAGTACTTC. Its translation is CASSKGVGETQYF. V usage is TRBV19 and J usage is TRBJ2-5; tentatively, D is TRBD2 (5 bases). The CDR3 consists of 13 residues. V lost 4 bases and J lost 5, with 11 bases in between. Germline CDR1 and CDR2: LNHDA and SQIVND (reference sequence).

V gene TRBV28 combines with J gene TRBJ1-2; the D gene is possibly TRBD1 (5 bases). Germline-derived CDR1 and CDR2 are MDHEN and SYDVKM. The V gene lost 5 bases and the J gene lost 1 base, with 14 bases spanning the gap. The CDR3 runs 15 residues. CDR3 protein: CASSLAGRINYGYTF. CDR3 bases: TGTGCCAGCAGTCTGGCGGGACGGATTAACTATGGCTACACCTTC.

This chain connects TRBV6-5 to TRBJ1-1; no clear D. The CDR3 length is 16 residues. V was trimmed by 2 bases and J by 3 bases, leaving 16 bases between them. The V gene's germline CDR1 is MNHEY and CDR2 SVGAGI. CDR3 protein: CASSYQNRGTDTEAFF. In DNA, the CDR3 is TGTGCCAGCAGTTACCAAAACCGGGGAACCGACACTGAAGCTTTCTTT.

The chain has TRBV27 and TRBJ2-2; 10 bases agree with TRBD1. This CDR3 is 17 amino acids long. The trim removed 7 bases at V and 3 bases at J, leaving 11 bases unmatched. Germline V gene data show CDR1 as MNHEY and CDR2 as SMNVEV (reference sequence). This CDR3 is CASTLKGQGIYTGELFF. The CDR3 nucleotides read TGTGCCAGCACCCTGAAGGGACAGGGGATCTACACCGGGGAGCTGTTTTTT.

This chain connects TRBV9 to TRBJ1-6, with D hard to call. Trimming left V 0 bases short and J 1 base short, with 8 bases between. The germline V gene has CDR1 SGDLS and CDR2 YYNGEE. The CDR3 runs to 16 residues. The CDR3 spells CASSVGSVSYNSPLHF. The CDR3 nucleotides read TGTGCCAGCAGCGTAGGGTCAGTTTCCTATAATTCACCCCTCCACTTT.

CDR3 region: CASSFQGSNGELFF. The CDR3, as DNA: TGTGCCAGCAGTTTCCAGGGGTCTAACGGGGAGCTGTTTTTT. The V and J genes are TRBV28 and TRBJ2-2; D is possibly TRBD1 (6 bases). The germline gives CDR1 MDHEN, CDR2 SYDVKM. The CDR3 loop spans 14 amino acids. V shed 3 bases and J shed 7 bases, with 12 bases lying between them.

The chain employs TRBV27 and TRBJ1-5; D uncertain. The CDR3 loop spans 15 amino acids. Per the germline V gene, CDR1 is MNHEY and CDR2 is SMNVEV (reference sequence). Trimming removed 5 bases from V and 7 bases from J, with 18 bases in between. CDR3 amino acids: CASSPTFFPGQPQHF. DNA for the CDR3: TGTGCCAGCAGTCCGACATTTTTTCCGGGGCAGCCCCAGCATTTT.

With respect to this clone: An end of the junction differs from the germline gene, which may be a read error. The chain recombines TRBV7-7 with TRBJ2-3, with 7 bases that match TRBD2. The CDR3 has 15 amino acids. From germline, CDR1 is SSHAT and CDR2 FNYEAQ (reference sequence). CDR3 coding DNA: TGTGCTAGCAGCTTACGGGGGGACCCCACAGATACGCAGTATTTT. This gives the protein CASSLRGDPTDTQYF.